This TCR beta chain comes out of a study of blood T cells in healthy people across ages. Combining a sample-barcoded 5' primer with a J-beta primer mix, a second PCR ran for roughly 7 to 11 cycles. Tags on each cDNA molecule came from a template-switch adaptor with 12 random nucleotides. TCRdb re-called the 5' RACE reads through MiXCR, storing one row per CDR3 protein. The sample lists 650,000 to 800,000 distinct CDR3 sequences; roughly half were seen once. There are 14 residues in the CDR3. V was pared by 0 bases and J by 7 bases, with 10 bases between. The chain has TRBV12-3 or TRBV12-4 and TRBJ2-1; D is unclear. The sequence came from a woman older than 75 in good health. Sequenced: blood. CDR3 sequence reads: CASSLAAVGNEQFF. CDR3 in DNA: TGTGCCAGCAGTTTAGCGGCGGTGGGGAATGAGCAGTTCTTC.